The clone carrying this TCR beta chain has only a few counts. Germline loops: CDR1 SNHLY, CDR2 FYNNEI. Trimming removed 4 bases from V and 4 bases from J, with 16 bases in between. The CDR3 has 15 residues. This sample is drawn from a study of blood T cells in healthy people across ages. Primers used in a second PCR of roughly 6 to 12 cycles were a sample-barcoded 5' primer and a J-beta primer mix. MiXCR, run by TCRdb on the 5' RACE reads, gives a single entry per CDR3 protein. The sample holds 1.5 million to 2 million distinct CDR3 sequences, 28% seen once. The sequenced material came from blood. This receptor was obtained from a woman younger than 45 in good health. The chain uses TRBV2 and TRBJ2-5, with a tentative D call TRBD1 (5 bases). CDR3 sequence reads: CASSGRWTQVETQYF. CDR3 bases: TGTGCCAGCAGTGGGAGATGGACACAAGTAGAGACCCAGTACTTC.